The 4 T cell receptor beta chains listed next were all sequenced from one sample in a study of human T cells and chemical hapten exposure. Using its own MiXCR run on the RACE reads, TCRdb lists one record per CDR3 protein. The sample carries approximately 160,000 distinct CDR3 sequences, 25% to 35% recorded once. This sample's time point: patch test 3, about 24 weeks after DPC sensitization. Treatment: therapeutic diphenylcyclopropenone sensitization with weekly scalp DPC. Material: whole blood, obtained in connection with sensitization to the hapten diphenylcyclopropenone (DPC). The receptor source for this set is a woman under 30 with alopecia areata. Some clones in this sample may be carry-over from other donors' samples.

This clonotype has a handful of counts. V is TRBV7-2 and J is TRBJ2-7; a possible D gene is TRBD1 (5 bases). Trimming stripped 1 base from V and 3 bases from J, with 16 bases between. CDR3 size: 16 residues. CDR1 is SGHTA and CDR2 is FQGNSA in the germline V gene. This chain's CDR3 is CASSLDGRVEIYEQYF. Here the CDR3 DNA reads TGTGCCAGCAGCTTAGACGGCAGGGTGGAGATCTACGAGCAGTACTTC.

For the CDR3, the DNA is TGCAGTGCTACCGGGACTAGCGCTTACAATGAGCAGTTCTTC. Its translation: CSATGTSAYNEQFF. The V gene is TRBV20-1, the J gene TRBJ2-1; 10 nucleotides agree with TRBD2. V was pared by 4 bases and J by 4 bases, with 4 bases of the junction left unmatched. Germline CDR1 reads DFQATT; CDR2 reads SNEGSKA (reference sequence). This CDR3 spans 14 amino acids.

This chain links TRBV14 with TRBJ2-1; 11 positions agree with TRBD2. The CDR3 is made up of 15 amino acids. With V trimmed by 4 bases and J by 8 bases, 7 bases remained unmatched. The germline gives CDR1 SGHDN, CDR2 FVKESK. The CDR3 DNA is TGTGCCAGCAGCCTCGGACTAGCGGGCTTGGATGAGCAGTTCTTC. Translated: CASSLGLAGLDEQFF.

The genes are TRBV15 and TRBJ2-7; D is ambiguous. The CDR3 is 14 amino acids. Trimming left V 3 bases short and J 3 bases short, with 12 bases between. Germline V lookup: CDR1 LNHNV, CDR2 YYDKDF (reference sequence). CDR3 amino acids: CATSSEDNVYEQYF. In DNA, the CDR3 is TGTGCCACCAGCAGCGAAGATAACGTCTACGAGCAGTACTTC.